Below, 12 T cell receptor beta chains from the same sample are listed, as sequenced in a study of CD8 T cells in Susac syndrome. Random hexamers primed reverse transcription of roughly 0.5 to 1 ug RNA. TCRdb redid the calling of the immunoSEQ multiplex PCR reads with MiXCR, one entry per CDR3 protein. Of 65,000 to 75,000 distinct CDR3 sequences in the sample, 95% were seen once. Specimen: CD8+ T cells from PBMCs. These TCRs come from a human donor in good health.

A note on this clonotype: Its ends do not fully match the called genes, so a read error is possible. The J gene is TRBJ1-2, the V gene TRBV30; 7 bases map to TRBD1. The length of the CDR3 is 12 residues. Per germline, CDR1 GTSNPN and CDR2 SVGIG (reference sequence). CDR3 region: CATFRGNYGYAF. As DNA, the CDR3 is TGTGCCACGTTCAGGGGGAACTATGGCTACGCCTTC.

The V gene is TRBV6-6, the J gene TRBJ2-7; 7 bases are shared with TRBD1. With V trimmed by 7 bases and J by 2 bases, 5 bases remained unmatched. Germline assignment: CDR1 MNHNY and CDR2 SVGAGI (reference sequence). This CDR3 spans 13 amino acids. The CDR3 here is CASNEGQTYEQYV. CDR3 nucleotides: TGTGCCAGCAATGAGGGACAGACCTACGAGCAGTACGTC.

V usage is TRBV15 and J usage is TRBJ2-1; 11 nucleotides line up with TRBD1. V gave up 6 bases and J gave up 9 bases; unmatched junction bases: 7. The CDR3 is made up of 14 amino acids. Germline assignment: CDR1 LNHNV and CDR2 YYDKDF (reference sequence). The chain's CDR3 is CATSGTGGIGEQFF. The CDR3 region has the DNA TGTGCCACCAGTGGGACAGGGGGAATAGGTGAGCAGTTCTTC.

This clonotype came up once. CDR3 region: CASSPLHTEAFF. In nucleotides, the CDR3 is TGTGCCAGCTCCCCATTGCACACTGAAGCTTTCTTT. V is TRBV19 and J is TRBJ1-1; D not certain. Germline CDR1 and CDR2: LNHDA and SQIVND (reference sequence). Trimming pared 9 bases from V and 3 bases from J, leaving 11 bases between. CDR3 length: 12 residues.

V gene TRBV4-2 combines with J gene TRBJ1-2, with D hard to call. Trimming stripped 0 bases from V and 0 bases from J, with 8 bases between. The CDR3 runs to 15 residues. The germline CDR1 and CDR2 sequences are LGHNA and YNFKEQ. CDR3 loop: CASSQEAATNYGYTF. The CDR3 DNA follows: TGTGCCAGCAGCCAAGAGGCAGCCACTAACTATGGCTACACCTTC.

The rearrangement uses TRBV27 and TRBJ2-7, with TRBD1 identical over 8 bases. The CDR3 has 15 residues. Germline lookup yields CDR1 MNHEY and CDR2 SMNVEV (reference sequence). Trimming cost V 2 bases and J 6 bases; bases outside gene matches: 9. For the CDR3, the DNA is TGTGCCAGCAGTTTAGCTCGGACAGGGCCCTCCGAGCAGTACTTC. Translating gives CASSLARTGPSEQYF.

The rearrangement joins TRBV13 to TRBJ2-5, with 7 bases that match TRBD2. Germline V gene data show CDR1 as PRHDT and CDR2 as FYEKMQ (reference sequence). V lost 1 base to trimming and J lost 5 bases; unmatched junction nucleotides: 10. The CDR3 spans 16 residues. This CDR3 reads CASSLAETSPRETQYF. CDR3 nucleotides: TGTGCCAGCAGCTTAGCGGAGACTAGCCCAAGGGAGACCCAGTACTTC.

The CDR3 loop reads CASSQDYGGFWGSPLHF. For the CDR3, the DNA is TGCGCCAGCAGCCAAGATTACGGAGGGTTCTGGGGATCACCCCTCCACTTT. This chain uses TRBV4-3 with TRBJ1-6; D not certain. The germline CDR1 and CDR2 sequences are LGHNA and YSLEER. V lost 0 bases to trimming and J lost 10 bases, with 19 bases between them. The CDR3 totals 17 residues.

The chain links TRBV3-1 to TRBJ1-5, with D unclear. CDR3 size: 15 residues. V was shortened by 2 bases and J by 6 bases, with 14 bases between the two germline ends. Looked up from germline, CDR1 is LGHDT and CDR2 is YNNKEL (reference sequence). DNA for the CDR3: TGTGCCAGCAGCCAACTACAGAGCGGCGGTCAGCCCCAGCATTTT. Residues: CASSQLQSGGQPQHF.

This rearrangement joins TRBV5-1 to TRBJ2-3; D unclear. The CDR3 sequence is 17 residues long. With 1 base removed from V and 7 bases from J, the gap between germline ends came to 22 bases. Per germline, CDR1 SGHRS and CDR2 YFSETQ. The CDR3 here is CASSLTPTTTPLNTQYF. CDR3 sequence (DNA): TGCGCCAGCAGCTTGACCCCCACGACAACCCCGTTGAATACGCAGTATTTT.

The count of this clonotype is one. The rearrangement links TRBV29-1 to TRBJ1-1; D might be TRBD1 (5 bases). The CDR3 loop spans 12 amino acids. The germline CDR1 and CDR2 sequences are SQVTM and ANQGSEA. V gave up 3 bases and J gave up 7 bases, with 12 bases separating them. CDR3 coding DNA: TGCAGCGTTGAGACCCGACAGCTTGAAGCTTTCTTT. This encodes CSVETRQLEAFF. Looking up the rest from reference TRBV29-1 and TRBJ1-1 gives the full variable domain: SAVISQKPSRDICQRGTSLTIQCQVDSQVTMMFWYRQQPGQSLTLIATANQGSEATYESGFVIDKFPISRPNLTFSTLTVSNMSPEDSSIYLCSVETRQLEAFFGQGTRLTVV.

The chain joins TRBV13 to TRBJ2-5; 10 positions agree with TRBD1. V was pared by 4 bases and J by 1 base, with 9 bases of the junction left unmatched. This CDR3 comprises 17 residues. Per germline, CDR1 PRHDT and CDR2 FYEKMQ (reference sequence). The CDR3 protein is CASSSGQGGTPQETQYF. CDR3 sequence (DNA): TGTGCCAGCAGCTCCGGACAGGGGGGTACACCCCAAGAGACCCAGTACTTC.